The source of this T cell receptor beta chain is a study of cytomegalovirus exposure and HLA in healthy donors. Germline V lookup: CDR1 SSHAT, CDR2 FNYEAQ (reference sequence). The CDR3 totals 14 residues. The study ran its PCR with 60 Vbeta and 13 Jbeta primers. Repertoires were generated with immunoSEQ multiplex PCR, while TCRdb's copy carries only in-frame clones and drops some. The table records 140,000 or so clones, approximately 85% of them present only once. On this clone: One end of the junction fails to match germline, which may point to a read error.

The TCR originated in a middle-aged woman in good health and CMV-seronegative. The sequencing sample was made of PBMCs. This sequence joins TRBV7-7 and TRBJ2-2; weak D call: TRBD2 (5 bases). CDR3 DNA sequence: TGTGCTAGCAGCTTACAACCACTAGACGGGGAGCTGTTTTTT. It codes for CASSLQPLDGELFF.